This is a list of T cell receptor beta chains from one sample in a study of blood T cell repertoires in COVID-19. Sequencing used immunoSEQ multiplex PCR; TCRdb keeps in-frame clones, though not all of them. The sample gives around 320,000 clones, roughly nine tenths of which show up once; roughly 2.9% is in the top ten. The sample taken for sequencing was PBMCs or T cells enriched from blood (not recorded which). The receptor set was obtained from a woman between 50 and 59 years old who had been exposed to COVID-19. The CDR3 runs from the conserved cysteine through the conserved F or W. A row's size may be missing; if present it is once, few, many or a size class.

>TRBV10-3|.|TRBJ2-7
CAISGFSGGSSDSEQYF
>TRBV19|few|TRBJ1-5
CASSTVSNQPQHF
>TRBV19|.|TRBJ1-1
CASSIQGARNTEAFF
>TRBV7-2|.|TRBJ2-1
CASSLQGGLAGHEQFF
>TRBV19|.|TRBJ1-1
CASSIQGTANTEAFF
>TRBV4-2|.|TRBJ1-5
CASSQRDRGGQPQHF
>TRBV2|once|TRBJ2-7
CATAAGFSYEQYF
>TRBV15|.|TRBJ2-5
CATSRDPTGGTGETQYF
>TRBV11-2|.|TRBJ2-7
CASSFGQGGYEQYF
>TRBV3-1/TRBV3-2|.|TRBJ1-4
CASSQGTGGGEKLFF
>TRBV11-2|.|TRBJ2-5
CASSRGVKFGETQYF
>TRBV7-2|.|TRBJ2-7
CASSPGGGSYEQYF
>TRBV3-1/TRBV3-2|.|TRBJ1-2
CASSQDTGGYGYTF
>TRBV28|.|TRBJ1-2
CASSLAGWENYGYTF
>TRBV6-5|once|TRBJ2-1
CASSYSWAGASEQFF
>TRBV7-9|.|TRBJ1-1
CASSRLQGFGTEAFF
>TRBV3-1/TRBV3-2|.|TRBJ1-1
CASSRTGVTEAFF
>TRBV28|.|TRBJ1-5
CASSFNPSSNQPQHF
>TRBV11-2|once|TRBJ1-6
CASSESGTYTLHF
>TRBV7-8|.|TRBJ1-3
CASSLVNSGNTIYF
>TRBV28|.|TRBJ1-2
CASSYPPGDRWGYTF
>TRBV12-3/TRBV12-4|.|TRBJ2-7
CASMGQSSEQYF
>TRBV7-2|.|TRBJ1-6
CASSGDSSYNSPLHF
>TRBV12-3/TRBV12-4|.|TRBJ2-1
CASSLGSEQFF
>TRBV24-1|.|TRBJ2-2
CAPPFQPSGGANTGELFF
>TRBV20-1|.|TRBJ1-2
CSAPRQARYTF
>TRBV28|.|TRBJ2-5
CASSGVDSQETQYF
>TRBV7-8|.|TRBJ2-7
CASSLDRDEQYF
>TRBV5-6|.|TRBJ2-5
CASSLGQGRETQYF
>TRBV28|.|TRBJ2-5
CASSPMGGLDRKTQYF
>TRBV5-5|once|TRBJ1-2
CASSLSDSNYGYTF
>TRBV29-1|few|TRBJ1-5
CSVSPGTGNNQPQHF
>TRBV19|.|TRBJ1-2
CASSPTARQGYTF
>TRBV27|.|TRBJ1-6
CASSPRTGSHSPLHF
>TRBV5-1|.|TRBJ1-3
CASSLGEYGNTIYF
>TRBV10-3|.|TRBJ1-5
CAISESLRQGRRNQPQHF
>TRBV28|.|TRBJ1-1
CASSFLGAKGTEAFF
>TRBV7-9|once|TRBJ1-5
CASSLGGQVQPQHF
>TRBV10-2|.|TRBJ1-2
CASSEGPYGYTF
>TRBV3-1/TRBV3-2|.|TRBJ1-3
CASSPTGVRAGNTIYF
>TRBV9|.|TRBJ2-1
CASSVGLGGSNEQFF
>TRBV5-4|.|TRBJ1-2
CASSLDRAYGYTF
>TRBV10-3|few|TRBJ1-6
CAISDSVHSPLHF
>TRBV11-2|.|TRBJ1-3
CASSQGFRGNTIYF
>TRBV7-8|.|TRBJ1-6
CASSLNTGTGGVAPLHF
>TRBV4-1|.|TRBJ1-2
CASSQPKAPERTGLRSYTF